These 32 T cell receptor beta chains originate from one sample sequenced in a study of T cells after yellow fever vaccination. MiXCR, run by TCRdb on the 5' RACE reads, gives a single entry per CDR3 protein. The repertoire holds some 560,000 distinct CDR3 sequences, with about a sixth as singletons. Source: PBMCs, taken 5 days after the first yellow fever vaccination. These receptors were obtained from a man younger than 30 who received the YFV17D yellow fever vaccine.

The chain is built from TRBV21-1 and TRBJ2-7; TRBD1 is the table's D call and was not checked against the DNA. TRBV21-1 is annotated as a pseudogene. The CDR3 length is 14 residues. Here the CDR3 reads CASNQDSQTYEQYV. DNA for the CDR3: TGTGCCAGCAATCAGGACAGCCAAACCTACGAGCAGTACGTC.

The chain uses TRBV6-1 and TRBJ2-3; TRBD2 matches at 11 bases. This CDR3 is 15 amino acids long. With 4 bases clipped from V and 1 base from J, the junction kept 1 base outside the gene matches. CDR1 and CDR2 (germline): MNHNS, SASEGT. CDR3 in DNA: TGTGCCAGCAGTGCTAGCGGGGGGCGCACAGATACGCAGTATTTT. Protein product: CASSASGGRTDTQYF.

This clonotype has at least ten counts. The chain has TRBV7-9 and TRBJ1-4; 9 nucleotides agree with TRBD1. The germline V gene has CDR1 SEHNR and CDR2 FQNEAQ (reference sequence). The J segment lost 5 bases and the V segment lost 3 bases, leaving 1 base of the junction unmatched. This CDR3 is 14 amino acids long. The DNA for the CDR3 is TGTGCCAGCAGCTTGGGACAGGGAAATGAAAAACTGTTTTTT. This codes for CASSLGQGNEKLFF.

The CDR3 DNA sequence: TGTGCCAGCAACGGACAGGGCCCTATCCAGCCCCAGCATTTT. As protein: CASNGQGPIQPQHF. The chain combines TRBV6-2 or TRBV6-3 with TRBJ1-5; TRBD1 aligns across 8 bases. CDR3 size: 14 residues. In germline, CDR1 is MNHEY, CDR2 SVGEGT. The V and J ends lost 7 bases and 7 bases, in that order; junction bases with no gene match: 9.

The chain combines TRBV7-9 with TRBJ1-2; the match to TRBD1 covers 9 bases. CDR1 is SEHNR, CDR2 FQNEAQ, per germline (reference sequence). Trimming cost V 6 bases and J 6 bases; bases outside gene matches: 8. The CDR3 runs to 14 residues. The CDR3 DNA is TGTGCCAGCAGGACCACAGGGGGCCGTAATGGCTACACCTTC. Encoded protein: CASRTTGGRNGYTF.

In its sample, this clonotype was seen a few times. The V call is TRBV20-1, the J call TRBJ2-5; 7 nucleotides line up with TRBD1. There are 13 residues in the CDR3. Trimming removed 6 bases from V and 2 bases from J; junction bases left unmatched: 6. Germline V gives CDR1 DFQATT, CDR2 SNEGSKA (reference sequence). The CDR3 sequence: CSAPTRGQETQYF. CDR3 bases: TGCAGTGCGCCGACCAGGGGGCAAGAGACCCAGTACTTC.

The V call is TRBV7-9, the J call TRBJ2-5; the D gene is possibly TRBD2 (6 bases). Trimming took 5 bases from V and 1 from J, leaving 17 bases between them. This CDR3 region has 16 residues. Germline CDR1 SEHNR, CDR2 FQNEAQ (reference sequence). The CDR3 region is CASSRVSTRSQETQYF. CDR3 bases: TGTGCCAGCAGCCGGGTCTCGACTAGATCCCAAGAGACCCAGTACTTC.

The table lists this clonotype with many counts. CDR3 loop: CASSPMTSGGSGDTQYF. CDR3 nucleotide sequence: TGTGCCAGCAGCCCGATGACTAGCGGGGGGTCCGGAGATACGCAGTATTTT. The V call is TRBV3-1, the J call TRBJ2-3; TRBD2 matches 13 bases. The V gene's germline CDR1 is LGHDT and CDR2 YNNKEL (reference sequence). The CDR3 runs 17 residues. V shed 4 bases, J shed 5 bases, and the junction held 9 bases outside the gene matches.

This clonotype was seen at least ten times. This chain joins TRBV20-1 and TRBJ1-5; the D gene is possibly TRBD1 (5 bases). Trimming took off 2 bases at V and 0 bases at J, with 17 bases between the two ends. Germline CDR1 DFQATT, CDR2 SNEGSKA (reference sequence). This CDR3 is 17 amino acids long. The CDR3 loop reads CSARPLQGAPSNQPQHF. The CDR3 nucleotides are TGCAGTGCTAGACCCCTGCAGGGAGCACCTAGCAATCAGCCCCAGCATTTT.

V and J are TRBV6-2 or TRBV6-3 and TRBJ2-2, with D hard to call. Germline V gene data show CDR1 as MNHEY and CDR2 as SVGEGT. The V gene lost 5 bases and the J gene lost 2 bases, with 18 bases spanning the gap. The CDR3 covers 17 residues. CDR3 nucleotide sequence: TGTGCCAGCAGTCCAGACCCGAGGTGGGGTAACACCGGGGAGCTGTTTTTT. Translating it yields CASSPDPRWGNTGELFF.

V is TRBV28 and J is TRBJ1-6, with TRBD1 as a possible D gene (5 bases). V was trimmed by 3 bases and J by 5 bases, leaving 8 bases between them. The germline CDR1 and CDR2 sequences are MDHEN and SYDVKM. The CDR3 length is 14 residues. CDR3 DNA sequence: TGTGCCAGCAGTTTGGTGGGGCATAATTCACCCCTCCACTTT. This translates into CASSLVGHNSPLHF.

This clonotype was found a few times. The chain is built from TRBV20-1 and TRBJ1-1; the D is unclear. V was trimmed by 5 bases and J by 7 bases, leaving 17 bases between them. This CDR3 region has 13 residues. Germline CDR1 DFQATT, CDR2 SNEGSKA (reference sequence). CDR3 sequence reads: CSAPTYGEVEAFF. CDR3 bases: TGCAGTGCTCCAACGTACGGGGAGGTTGAAGCTTTCTTT.

The chain combines TRBV7-2 with TRBJ1-2; 7 bases align to TRBD1. V shed 3 bases, J shed 5 bases, and the junction held 3 bases outside the gene matches. The CDR3 consists of 13 residues. The germline CDR1 and CDR2 sequences are SGHTA and FQGNSA. The CDR3: CASSFDREYGYTF. For the CDR3, the DNA is TGTGCCAGCAGCTTCGACAGGGAGTATGGCTACACCTTC.

This chain joins TRBV11-2 and TRBJ1-1; no definite D call. The CDR3 contains 15 residues. The ends were cut back, 9 bases at V and 0 bases at J, with 17 bases in the middle. Germline loops: CDR1 SGHAT, CDR2 FQNNGV. CDR3 protein: CARFTTPDVNTEAFF. The CDR3 DNA is TGTGCCAGATTCACGACGCCGGACGTGAACACTGAAGCTTTCTTT.

This chain connects TRBV6-1 to TRBJ1-6; D unresolved. CDR1 MNHNS and CDR2 SASEGT come from the germline V gene. V was cut by 6 bases and J by 3 bases, with 6 bases left in between. The CDR3 sequence is 13 residues long. The CDR3, as DNA: TGTGCCAGCAGCCAAAACTATAATTCACCCCTCCACTTT. This codes for CASSQNYNSPLHF.

This clonotype has only a few counts. The chain joins TRBV5-1 to TRBJ2-5; no reliable D call. The CDR3 sequence is 12 residues long. CDR1 and CDR2 from the germline V gene are SGHRS and YFSETQ. V was shortened by 2 bases and J by 3 bases, with 5 bases between the two germline ends. CDR3 bases: TGCGCCAGCAGCTTAGAGAAAGAGACCCAGTACTTC. Translating gives CASSLEKETQYF.

The chain has TRBV12-1 and TRBJ2-7; TRBD2, the table's D call, was not compared with the DNA. TRBV12-1 is listed as a pseudogene. The CDR3 spans 13 residues. The chain's CDR3 is CASHVVSLCEQYV. The CDR3 bases are TGTGCCAGCCACGTCGTCTCCCTCTGCGAGCAGTACGTC.

The chain combines TRBV20-1 with TRBJ2-7; 9 bases line up with TRBD1. Germline lookup yields CDR1 DFQATT and CDR2 SNEGSKA (reference sequence). This CDR3 contains 16 residues. The J segment lost 0 bases and the V segment lost 0 bases, leaving 6 bases of the junction unmatched. CDR3 coding DNA: TGCAGTGCTAGAGAAACCGGGACAGGGCCCTCCTACGAGCAGTACTTC. Translated, it gives CSARETGTGPSYEQYF.

The chain links TRBV12-3 or TRBV12-4 to TRBJ2-1; D call uncertain. CDR3 length equals 14 residues. Trimming removed 2 bases from V and 7 bases from J, with 12 bases in between. Here the CDR3 DNA reads TGTGCCAGCAGTTTAAGGGCCCATCTGAATGAGCAGTTCTTC. It codes for CASSLRAHLNEQFF.

This clonotype came up many times. This CDR3 reads CASSRQGIDGELFF. The CDR3 nucleotides read TGTGCCAGCAGCCGACAGGGTATAGACGGGGAGCTGTTTTTT. J is TRBJ2-2 and V is TRBV7-3; 7 nucleotides match TRBD1. CDR1 is SGHTA and CDR2 is FQGTGA in the germline V gene. With V trimmed by 5 bases and J by 7 bases, 7 bases remained unmatched. CDR3 size: 14 residues.

Many counts were recorded for this clonotype. J is TRBJ2-1 and V is TRBV4-3, with D perhaps matching TRBD2 (6 bases). The CDR3 is 13 amino acids. The ends were cut back, 8 bases at V and 2 bases at J, with 10 bases in the middle. Per germline, CDR1 LGHNA and CDR2 YSLEER. The CDR3 DNA reads TGCGCCAGCCGCGGGACCGCCTACAATGAGCAGTTCTTC. Its protein product is CASRGTAYNEQFF.

This clonotype was counted between two and nine times. This chain joins TRBV28 and TRBJ2-3; 10 bases map to TRBD2. The J segment lost 2 bases and the V segment lost 5 bases, leaving 7 bases of the junction unmatched. This CDR3 is 16 amino acids long. The germline V gene encodes CDR1 MDHEN and CDR2 SYDVKM. The CDR3 DNA reads TGTGCCAGCAGTGGGATGGGACTAGCGTCCACAGATACGCAGTATTTT. Encoded protein: CASSGMGLASTDTQYF.

The V and J genes are TRBV12-5 and TRBJ2-3; a weak D match, TRBD2 (6 bases). Germline V gene sequence: CDR1 LGHNT, CDR2 FRNRAP. Trimming took off 4 bases at V and 7 bases at J, with 24 bases between the two ends. The CDR3 length is 17 residues. CDR3 amino acids: CASGWALPGTAENTQYF. CDR3 bases: TGTGCTAGTGGTTGGGCCCTGCCCGGGACTGCCGAAAATACGCAGTATTTT.

Ten or more counts support this clonotype. Here the CDR3 reads CASGSGGSYNEQFF. CDR3 DNA sequence: TGTGCCAGCGGATCAGGGGGCTCCTACAATGAGCAGTTCTTC. The chain joins TRBV7-9 to TRBJ2-1; 7 nucleotides match TRBD1. CDR3 length: 14 amino acids. Germline V gene sequence: CDR1 SEHNR, CDR2 FQNEAQ (reference sequence). Trimming took 8 bases from V and 0 from J; bases not matched to a gene: 4.

A few counts support this clonotype. V usage is TRBV21-1 and J usage is TRBJ2-7. TRBV21-1 is recorded as a pseudogene. CDR3 length: 12 amino acids. In DNA form, the CDR3 reads TGTGCCAGCAGCAAAGATTTGGTAGAGCAGTACTTC. It specifies CASSKDLVEQYF.

There are a few counts of this clonotype. The rearrangement uses TRBV3-1 and TRBJ1-4; weak D call: TRBD1 (6 bases). With 3 bases removed from V and 0 bases from J, the gap between germline ends came to 11 bases. CDR1 is LGHDT, CDR2 YNNKEL, per germline (reference sequence). CDR3 length: 16 residues. Written as DNA, the CDR3 is TGTGCCAGCAGCCAGAGGGGGTGGTCAACTAATGAAAAACTGTTTTTT. Its translation is CASSQRGWSTNEKLFF.

This clonotype has just a few counts. The V call is TRBV3-1, the J call TRBJ1-2; D unresolved. In germline, CDR1 is LGHDT, CDR2 YNNKEL (reference sequence). Trimming stripped 0 bases from V and 5 bases from J, with 10 bases between. The CDR3 sequence is 14 residues long. CDR3 in amino acids: CASSQDGRIYGYTF. CDR3 sequence (DNA): TGTGCCAGCAGCCAAGATGGGCGGATTTATGGCTACACCTTC.

This clonotype has just a few counts. The V and J genes are TRBV24-1 and TRBJ2-5, with D unclear. Trimming took off 7 bases at V and 7 bases at J, with 12 bases between the two ends. Germline-derived CDR1 and CDR2 are KGHDR and SFDVKD. The CDR3 is made up of 12 amino acids. This CDR3 reads CATSAYDRTQYF. Here the CDR3 DNA reads TGTGCCACCAGCGCGTACGACCGGACCCAGTACTTC.

This chain connects TRBV7-2 to TRBJ2-5; D remains unclear. The germline V gene has CDR1 SGHTA and CDR2 FQGNSA. V was clipped by 0 bases and J by 1 base, with 6 bases between them. The CDR3 has 14 amino acids. The CDR3, as DNA: TGTGCCAGCAGCTTAGCAGGGATCCAAGAGACCCAGTACTTC. Residues: CASSLAGIQETQYF.

This chain connects TRBV19 to TRBJ1-5; TRBD1 aligns across 9 bases. The V gene end was trimmed by 2 bases and the J gene end by 6 bases; junction bases not matched to a gene: 8. Germline V lookup: CDR1 LNHDA, CDR2 SQIVND (reference sequence). This CDR3 is 16 amino acids long. The CDR3 sequence: CASSIPGQGSAQPQHF. In nucleotides, the CDR3 is TGTGCCAGTAGTATACCGGGACAGGGTTCTGCTCAGCCCCAGCATTTT.

This clonotype was seen many times. DNA of the CDR3: TGCGCCAGCAGCCTACGCGCTAACAGGGACTCCTATAATTCACCCCTCCACTTT. Amino acid sequence: CASSLRANRDSYNSPLHF. The V call is TRBV5-1, the J call TRBJ1-6; perhaps TRBD1 as D (6 bases). V gave up 4 bases and J gave up 0 bases, with 17 bases separating them. The CDR3 totals 18 residues. Per germline, CDR1 SGHRS and CDR2 YFSETQ.

This clonotype was observed a handful of times. V is TRBV11-2 and J is TRBJ2-2; D ambiguous. V lost 5 bases, J lost 7 bases, and 11 bases lay in between. The CDR3 is made up of 13 amino acids. Per the germline V gene, CDR1 is SGHAT and CDR2 is FQNNGV. This chain's CDR3 is CASSLVGFGELFF. The CDR3 nucleotides read TGTGCCAGCAGCCTAGTCGGGTTCGGGGAGCTGTTTTTT. The entire variable domain, with the rest obtained from reference TRBV11-2 and TRBJ2-2, is as follows: EAGVAQSPRYKIIEKRQSVAFWCNPISGHATLYWYQQILGQGPKLLIQFQNNGVVDDSQLPKDRFSAERLKGVDSTLKIQPAKLEDSAVYLCASSLVGFGELFFGEGSRLTVL.